The 26 T cell receptor beta chains in this list originate from one sample, sequenced in a study of cytomegalovirus exposure and HLA in healthy donors (dated by TCRdb to 2016 to 2017). Library method: the immunoSEQ multiplex PCR assay. For the multiplex PCR, a mixture combining 60 forward primers for TCR Vbeta segments and 13 reverse primers for TCR Jbeta segments was used. TCRdb retrieved this table from immuneACCESS and kept in-frame rearrangements only. Not all clones are present; in checked studies, unresolved V genes account for under half, and no reason is known for the remainder. This sample lists more than 100,000 clones; 80% were detected once. 1% of the sample rests with the top ten. Sample: PBMCs. Source of these receptors: a man in his forties in good health and CMV-seronegative.

The chain is built from TRBV18 and TRBJ1-1; 7 nucleotides agree with TRBD1. The germline CDR1 and CDR2 sequences are KGHSH and LQKENI. V gave up 8 bases and J gave up 2 bases; unmatched junction bases: 5. The CDR3 loop spans 13 amino acids. In DNA, the CDR3 is TGTGCCAGCCCGCGGGACAGTAACACTGAAGCTTTCTTT. Encoded protein: CASPRDSNTEAFF.

The chain combines TRBV5-6 with TRBJ1-3; possible D gene TRBD1, 5 bases. The CDR3 is made up of 16 amino acids. Between the trimmed V and J ends, which lost 0 bases and 4 bases, there was a span of 14 bases. Germline assignment: CDR1 SGHDT and CDR2 YYEEEE. The CDR3 reads CASSLAPGRSGNTIYF. The CDR3, as DNA: TGTGCCAGCAGCTTGGCCCCAGGGCGGTCCGGAAACACCATATATTTT.

The gene calls are TRBV4-1 and TRBJ2-5; unclear D gene. The CDR3 contains 16 residues. The germline V gene encodes CDR1 MGHRA and CDR2 YSYEKL. Trimming removed 2 bases at V and 1 base at J, with 14 bases between. The CDR3 DNA reads as TGCGCCAGCAGCCAAAACCCAAACACCCTCCAAGAGACCCAGTACTTC. It yields the protein CASSQNPNTLQETQYF.

This chain joins TRBV28 and TRBJ1-1; D not certain. The V end lost 5 bases, the J end lost 6 bases, and 13 bases lay between the germline ends. This CDR3 contains 13 residues. Germline V gene lookup returns CDR1 MDHEN and CDR2 SYDVKM. CDR3 DNA sequence: TGTGCCAGCAGTCCACTAGATCGGGCTGAAGCTTTCTTT. Translation gives CASSPLDRAEAFF.

This chain connects TRBV5-5 to TRBJ2-7; D remains ambiguous. Trimming stripped 3 bases from V and 0 bases from J, with 4 bases between. This CDR3 spans 12 amino acids. Germline V gene sequence: CDR1 SGHKS, CDR2 YYEKEE (reference sequence). CDR3 DNA: TGTGCCAGCAGCTGGGCCTCCTACGAGCAGTACTTC. Its translation: CASSWASYEQYF.

The gene calls are TRBV27 and TRBJ1-5; no firm D call. The CDR3 has 15 amino acids. Germline V CDR1 and CDR2: MNHEY, SMNVEV (reference sequence). V shed 3 bases and J shed 0 bases, with 9 bases lying between them. The CDR3: CASSFVRDSNQPQHF. The CDR3 coding sequence is TGTGCCAGCAGTTTCGTCCGGGATAGCAATCAGCCCCAGCATTTT.

The chain links TRBV7-9 to TRBJ2-2; TRBD2 might be the D (6 bases). V was clipped by 4 bases and J by 3 bases, with 12 bases between them. The V gene's germline CDR1 is SEHNR and CDR2 FQNEAQ (reference sequence). CDR3 length equals 15 residues. The CDR3 region is CASSYLLADTGELFF. CDR3 bases: TGTGCCAGCAGCTACCTTTTAGCGGACACCGGGGAGCTGTTTTTT.

The genes are TRBV6-1 and TRBJ2-7; D may be TRBD2 (5 bases). Germline V lookup: CDR1 MNHNS, CDR2 SASEGT. CDR3 length: 15 amino acids. V was trimmed by 3 bases and J by 4 bases, leaving 16 bases between them. Here the CDR3 reads CASSEGSAIYYEQYF. In DNA form, the CDR3 reads TGTGCCAGCAGTGAGGGTAGCGCGATCTATTACGAGCAGTACTTC.

The chain is built from TRBV27 and TRBJ1-1; 8 nucleotides agree with TRBD1. The CDR3 is 15 amino acids. The V gene's germline CDR1 is MNHEY and CDR2 SMNVEV (reference sequence). The ends lost 7 bases at V and 4 bases at J; junction bases unmatched: 11. The CDR3 loop reads CASTLTGGSITEAFF. The CDR3 coding sequence is TGTGCCAGCACCCTCACAGGGGGATCTATCACTGAAGCTTTCTTT.

The chain links TRBV5-1 to TRBJ1-6, with D possibly being TRBD1 (6 bases). V shed 0 bases and J shed 10 bases, with 11 bases lying between them. The CDR3 is 14 residues long. Germline V gene lookup returns CDR1 SGHRS and CDR2 YFSETQ. CDR3 loop: CASSLDRVDSPLHF. CDR3 DNA: TGCGCCAGCAGCTTGGACAGGGTGGACTCACCCCTCCACTTT. Drawing the rest from reference TRBV5-1 and TRBJ1-6, the complete variable domain is KAGVTQTPRYLIKTRGQQVTLSCSPISGHRSVSWYQQTPGQGLQFLFEYFSETQRNKGNFPGRFSGRQFSNSRSEMNVSTLELGDSALYLCASSLDRVDSPLHFGNGTRLTVT.

This chain uses TRBV6-1 with TRBJ2-2, with TRBD2 identical over 11 bases. The ends lost 6 bases at V and 3 bases at J; junction bases unmatched: 0. The length of the CDR3 is 14 residues. Looked up from germline, CDR1 is MNHNS and CDR2 is SASEGT. The CDR3 sequence is CASRLAGDTGELFF. The DNA of the CDR3 is TGTGCCAGCAGACTAGCGGGGGACACCGGGGAGCTGTTTTTT.

Here the CDR3 DNA reads TGCGCCAGCAGGGACAGCATCTCTGGGGCCAACGTCCTGACTTTC. Protein: CASRDSISGANVLTF. The chain recombines TRBV5-1 with TRBJ2-6, with D perhaps TRBD1 (6 bases). The germline CDR1 and CDR2 sequences are SGHRS and YFSETQ. This CDR3 spans 15 amino acids. Trimming stripped 5 bases from V and 0 bases from J, with 9 bases between.

This chain's CDR3 is CASRTGLTNEKLFF. The CDR3 region has the DNA TGTGCCAGCAGGACAGGGTTAACTAATGAAAAACTGTTTTTT. The chain couples TRBV2 to TRBJ1-4, with 7 bases matching TRBD1. The trim removed 6 bases at V and 1 base at J, leaving 2 bases unmatched. Germline assignment: CDR1 SNHLY and CDR2 FYNNEI. The CDR3 spans 14 residues.

The gene calls are TRBV28 and TRBJ1-1; TRBD1 matches 7 bases. J was trimmed by 4 bases and V by 7 bases; bases with no gene match: 6. This CDR3 has 13 amino acids. Germline lookup yields CDR1 MDHEN and CDR2 SYDVKM. The CDR3 DNA sequence: TGTGCCAGCACGGCAGGGGGGTTCACTGAAGCTTTCTTT. Its protein product is CASTAGGFTEAFF. Full variable domain (missing parts from reference TRBV28 and TRBJ1-1): DVKVTQSSRYLVKRTGEKVFLECVQDMDHENMFWYRQDPGLGLRLIYFSYDVKMKEKGDIPEGYSVSREKKERFSLILESASTNQTSMYLCASTAGGFTEAFFGQGTRLTVV.

V and J are TRBV2 and TRBJ2-3, with 10 bases that match TRBD1. The V segment lost 11 bases and the J segment 5 bases; nucleotides outside the gene matches: 10. Germline lookup yields CDR1 SNHLY and CDR2 FYNNEI. This CDR3 comprises 14 residues. The CDR3: CAGTYRDRGDTQYF. The DNA for the CDR3 is TGTGCCGGGACCTACCGGGACAGGGGAGATACGCAGTATTTT. Full variable domain (outside the CDR3, taken from reference TRBV2 and TRBJ2-3): EPEVTQTPSHQVTQMGQEVILRCVPISNHLYFYWYRQILGQKVEFLVSFYNNEISEKSEIFDDQFSVERPDGSNFTLKIRSTKLEDSAMYFCAGTYRDRGDTQYFGPGTRLTVL.

This chain links TRBV7-9 with TRBJ2-7; D is possibly TRBD2 (6 bases). The CDR3 loop spans 15 amino acids. Germline loops: CDR1 SEHNR, CDR2 FQNEAQ (reference sequence). V was clipped by 1 base and J by 12 bases, with 22 bases between them. CDR3 loop: CASSLELEGPLRWYF. CDR3 nucleotide sequence: TGTGCCAGCAGCTTAGAACTGGAGGGCCCGCTGCGGTGGTACTTC.

The chain carries TRBV7-2 and TRBJ1-1; TRBD1 agrees at 7 bases. This CDR3 is 12 amino acids long. Germline V gene lookup returns CDR1 SGHTA and CDR2 FQGNSA. V dropped 5 bases and J dropped 8; count of bases not matched to a gene: 5. The CDR3 loop reads CASSPMDREAFF. CDR3 nucleotide sequence: TGTGCCAGCAGCCCCATGGACAGGGAAGCTTTCTTT.

V gene TRBV6-5 combines with J gene TRBJ1-2; D is unclear. The V and J ends lost 2 bases and 0 bases respectively, with 4 bases between them. Germline-derived CDR1 and CDR2 are MNHEY and SVGAGI. CDR3 length equals 13 residues. This CDR3 is CASSYTANYGYTF. For the CDR3, the DNA is TGTGCCAGCAGTTACACAGCTAACTATGGCTACACCTTC.

The J gene is TRBJ1-2, the V gene TRBV28; the match to TRBD1 covers 7 bases. The junction had 11 bases not matched to a gene; V was cut back by 6 bases and J by 4 bases. The CDR3 is made up of 15 amino acids. Germline CDR1 and CDR2: MDHEN and SYDVKM. The CDR3 sequence is CASRLRDRTTYGYTF. CDR3 nucleotides: TGTGCCAGCAGACTCCGGGACAGAACTACCTATGGCTACACCTTC.

The V and J genes are TRBV6-5 and TRBJ1-1; maybe TRBD1 (5 bases). V was clipped by 2 bases and J by 4 bases, with 17 bases between them. This CDR3 is 16 amino acids long. The germline CDR1 and CDR2 sequences are MNHEY and SVGAGI. The CDR3 sequence: CASSYHLAGLSTEAFF. The CDR3 DNA follows: TGTGCCAGCAGTTACCACTTAGCGGGGCTGAGCACTGAAGCTTTCTTT.

This clone turned up a few times. V is TRBV28 and J is TRBJ1-2; the D gene is possibly TRBD1 (5 bases). Germline V gene sequence: CDR1 MDHEN, CDR2 SYDVKM. This CDR3 has 15 residues. With 3 bases removed from V and 5 bases from J, the gap between germline ends came to 16 bases. The DNA for the CDR3 is TGTGCCAGCAGTTTGTTTGCGGGGGGGTTATATGGCTACACCTTC. It specifies CASSLFAGGLYGYTF.

This clone was seen only a few times. V is TRBV5-1 and J is TRBJ1-1; D not certain. This CDR3 is 15 amino acids long. V shed 4 bases and J shed 2 bases, with 15 bases lying between them. Per the germline V gene, CDR1 is SGHRS and CDR2 is YFSETQ. In DNA, the CDR3 is TGCGCCAGCAGCCTCCCTAAGGGAGACAACACTGAAGCTTTCTTT. The encoded protein is CASSLPKGDNTEAFF.

In its sample, this clone was seen a few times. The chain is built from TRBV5-1 and TRBJ2-1, with 11 nucleotides matching TRBD2. The germline V gene encodes CDR1 SGHRS and CDR2 YFSETQ. The junction had 10 bases not matched to a gene; V was cut back by 5 bases and J by 6 bases. This CDR3 has 16 amino acids. The CDR3 protein is CASRPLAGGRANEQFF. CDR3 nucleotides: TGCGCCAGCAGACCGCTAGCGGGAGGTAGAGCCAATGAGCAGTTCTTC.

The rearrangement links TRBV7-2 to TRBJ2-5; weak D call: TRBD1 (6 bases). TRBJ2-7 explains the end of the DNA better; the J call may be wrong. The CDR3 spans 13 residues. Germline lookup yields CDR1 SGHTA and CDR2 FQGNSA. The CDR3 nucleotides are TGTGCCAGCAGCTTCGGCAGGGGCTACGAGCAGTACTTC. Translation gives CASSFGRGYEQYF.

The chain couples TRBV6-5 to TRBJ1-4; weak D call: TRBD1 (6 bases). Trimming left V 6 bases short and J 0 bases short, with 11 bases between. Germline V CDR1 and CDR2: MNHEY, SVGAGI. The CDR3 loop spans 15 amino acids. CDR3 DNA: TGTGCCAGCAGACGCGAGGGGGCAACTAATGAAAAACTGTTTTTT. Translation: CASRREGATNEKLFF.

This clone was detected only a few times. The chain is built from TRBV27 and TRBJ2-5; D is undetermined. Germline V gene lookup returns CDR1 MNHEY and CDR2 SMNVEV (reference sequence). The CDR3 loop spans 14 amino acids. With 5 bases removed from V and 1 base from J, the gap between germline ends came to 11 bases. Here the CDR3 DNA reads TGTGCCAGCAGTCCGCGACAACTCCAAGAGACCCAGTACTTC. It is translated as CASSPRQLQETQYF.